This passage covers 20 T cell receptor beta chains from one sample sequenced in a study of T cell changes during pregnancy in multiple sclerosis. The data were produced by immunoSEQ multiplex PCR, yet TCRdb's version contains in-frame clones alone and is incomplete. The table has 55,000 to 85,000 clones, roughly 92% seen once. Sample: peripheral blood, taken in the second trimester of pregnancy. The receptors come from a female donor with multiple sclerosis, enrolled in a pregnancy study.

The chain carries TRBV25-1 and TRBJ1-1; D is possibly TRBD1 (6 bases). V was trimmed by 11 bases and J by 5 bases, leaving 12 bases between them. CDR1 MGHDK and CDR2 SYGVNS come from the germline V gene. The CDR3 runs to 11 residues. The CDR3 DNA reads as TGTGCCTGTATAAGGGGGACTGAAGCTTTCTTT. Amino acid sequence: CACIRGTEAFF.

For the CDR3, the DNA is TGTGCCAGCAGTGCCAAAAAAAGGGACAGACCTAATGAAAAACTGTTTTTT. Amino acids: CASSAKKRDRPNEKLFF. This sequence joins TRBV27 and TRBJ1-4, with TRBD1 matching over 7 bases. Germline CDR1 MNHEY, CDR2 SMNVEV (reference sequence). After removal of 5 bases from V and 3 bases from J, the junction contained 12 bases not matched to a gene. There are 17 residues in the CDR3.

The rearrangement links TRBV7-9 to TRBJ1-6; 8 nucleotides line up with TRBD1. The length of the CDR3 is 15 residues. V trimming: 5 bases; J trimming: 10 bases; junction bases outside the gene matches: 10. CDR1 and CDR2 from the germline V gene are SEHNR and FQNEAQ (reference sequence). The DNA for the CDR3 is TGTGCCAGCAGCGTTGGGACAGGTAGTTTATCACCCCTCCACTTT. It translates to CASSVGTGSLSPLHF.

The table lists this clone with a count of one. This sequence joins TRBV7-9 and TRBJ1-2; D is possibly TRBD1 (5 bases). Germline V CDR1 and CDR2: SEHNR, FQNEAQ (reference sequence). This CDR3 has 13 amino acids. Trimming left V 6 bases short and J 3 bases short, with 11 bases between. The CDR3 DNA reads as TGTGCCAGCAGATATCAGGGATACTATGGCTACACCTTC. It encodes CASRYQGYYGYTF.

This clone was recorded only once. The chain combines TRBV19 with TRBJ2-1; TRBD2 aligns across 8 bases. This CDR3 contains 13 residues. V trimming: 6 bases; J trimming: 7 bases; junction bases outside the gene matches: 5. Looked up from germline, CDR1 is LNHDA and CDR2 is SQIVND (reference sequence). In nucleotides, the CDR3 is TGTGCCAGTAGCCGGGGGGGGTTTAATGAGCAGTTCTTC. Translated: CASSRGGFNEQFF.

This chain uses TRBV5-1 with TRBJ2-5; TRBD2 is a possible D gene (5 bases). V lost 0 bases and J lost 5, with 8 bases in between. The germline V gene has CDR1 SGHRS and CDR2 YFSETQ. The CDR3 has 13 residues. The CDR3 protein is CASSLAGGETQYF. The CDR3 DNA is TGCGCCAGCAGCTTGGCCGGCGGGGAGACCCAGTACTTC.

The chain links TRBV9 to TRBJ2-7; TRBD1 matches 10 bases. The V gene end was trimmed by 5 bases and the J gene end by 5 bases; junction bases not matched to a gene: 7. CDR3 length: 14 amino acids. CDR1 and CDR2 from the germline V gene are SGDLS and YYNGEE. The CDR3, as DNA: TGTGCCAGCAGTTTAGGGGACAGGGGTAACGAGCAGTACTTC. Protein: CASSLGDRGNEQYF.

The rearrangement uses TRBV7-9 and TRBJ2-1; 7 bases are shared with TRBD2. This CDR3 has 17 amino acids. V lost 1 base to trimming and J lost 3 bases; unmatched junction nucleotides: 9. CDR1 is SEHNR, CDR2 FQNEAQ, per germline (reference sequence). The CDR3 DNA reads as TGTGCCAGCAGCTTAGAGTGGGCGGGAGAAGACTACAATGAGCAGTTCTTC. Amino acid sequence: CASSLEWAGEDYNEQFF.

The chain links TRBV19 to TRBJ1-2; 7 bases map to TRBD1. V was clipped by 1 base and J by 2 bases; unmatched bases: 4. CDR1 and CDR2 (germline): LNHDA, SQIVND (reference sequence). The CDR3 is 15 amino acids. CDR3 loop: CASSIGGQLNYGYTF. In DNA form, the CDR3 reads TGTGCCAGTAGTATAGGGGGACAGTTGAACTATGGCTACACCTTC.

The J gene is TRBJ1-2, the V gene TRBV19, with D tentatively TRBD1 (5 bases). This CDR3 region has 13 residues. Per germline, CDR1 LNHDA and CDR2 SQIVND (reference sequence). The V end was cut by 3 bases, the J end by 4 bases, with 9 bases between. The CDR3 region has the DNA TGTGCCAGTAGTATTGGAGACAGCTATGGCTACACCTTC. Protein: CASSIGDSYGYTF.

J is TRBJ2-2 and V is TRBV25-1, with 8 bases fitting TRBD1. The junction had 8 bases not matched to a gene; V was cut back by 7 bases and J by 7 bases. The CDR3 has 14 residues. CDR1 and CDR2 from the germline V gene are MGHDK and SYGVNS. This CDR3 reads CASTRQGQDGELFF. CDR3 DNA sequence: TGTGCCAGCACTCGACAGGGGCAGGACGGGGAGCTGTTTTTT.

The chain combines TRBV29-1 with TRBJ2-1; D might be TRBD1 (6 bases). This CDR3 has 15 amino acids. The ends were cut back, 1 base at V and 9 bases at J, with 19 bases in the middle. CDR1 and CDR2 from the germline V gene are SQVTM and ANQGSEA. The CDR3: CSVEGGLSGVSEQFF. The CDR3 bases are TGCAGCGTTGAAGGGGGCCTCTCAGGGGTGAGTGAGCAGTTCTTC.

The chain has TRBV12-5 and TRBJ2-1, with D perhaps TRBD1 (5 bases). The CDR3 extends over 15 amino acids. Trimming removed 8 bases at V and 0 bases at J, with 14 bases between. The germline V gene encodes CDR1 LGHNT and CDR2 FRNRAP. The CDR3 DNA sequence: TGTGCTAGTCTCCGCAGGGCCAACTCCTACAATGAGCAGTTCTTC. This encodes CASLRRANSYNEQFF.

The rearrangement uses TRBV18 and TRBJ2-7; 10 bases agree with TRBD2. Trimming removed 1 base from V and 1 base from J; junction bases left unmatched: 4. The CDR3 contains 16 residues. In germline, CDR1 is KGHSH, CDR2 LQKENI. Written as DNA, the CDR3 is TGTGCCAGCTCACCACTAGGACTAGCGGAGTCCTACGAGCAGTACTTC. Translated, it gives CASSPLGLAESYEQYF.

DNA of the CDR3: TGCGCCAGCAGCTTAACAGGGGGCCCCTATGAGCAGTTCTTC. Its translation: CASSLTGGPYEQFF. The chain combines TRBV5-1 with TRBJ2-1; 9 bases match TRBD1. The CDR3 runs to 14 residues. Germline values: CDR1 SGHRS, CDR2 YFSETQ. V lost 2 bases, J lost 8 bases, and 5 bases stayed unmatched. The whole variable domain, filled in from reference TRBV5-1 and TRBJ2-1, reads KAGVTQTPRYLIKTRGQQVTLSCSPISGHRSVSWYQQTPGQGLQFLFEYFSETQRNKGNFPGRFSGRQFSNSRSEMNVSTLELGDSALYLCASSLTGGPYEQFFGPGTRLTVL.

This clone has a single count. CDR3 sequence (DNA): TGTGCCAGCAGCGGGGACAGGGAGAATTCACCCCTCCACTTT. It translates to CASSGDRENSPLHF. The chain recombines TRBV11-2 with TRBJ1-6; 9 bases are a match to TRBD1. The CDR3 sequence is 14 residues long. The germline CDR1 and CDR2 sequences are SGHAT and FQNNGV. Trimming removed 5 bases from V and 7 bases from J; junction bases left unmatched: 3.

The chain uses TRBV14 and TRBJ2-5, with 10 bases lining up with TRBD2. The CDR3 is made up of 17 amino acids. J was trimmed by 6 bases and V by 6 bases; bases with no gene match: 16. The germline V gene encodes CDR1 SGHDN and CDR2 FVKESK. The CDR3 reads CASRPTGTSVGLKTQYF. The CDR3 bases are TGTGCCAGCAGACCAACCGGGACTAGCGTTGGGTTGAAGACCCAGTACTTC.

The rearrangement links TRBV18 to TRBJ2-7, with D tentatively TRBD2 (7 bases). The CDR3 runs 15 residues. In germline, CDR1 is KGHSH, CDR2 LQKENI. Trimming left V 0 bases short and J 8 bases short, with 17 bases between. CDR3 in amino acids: CASSPPRGGAVKQYF. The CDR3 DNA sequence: TGTGCCAGCTCACCACCGAGGGGGGGCGCGGTAAAGCAGTACTTC. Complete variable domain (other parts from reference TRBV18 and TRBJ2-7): NAGVMQNPRHLVRRRGQEARLRCSPMKGHSHVYWYRQLPEEGLKFMVYLQKENIIDESGMPKERFSAEFPKEGPSILRIQQVVRGDSAAYFCASSPPRGGAVKQYFGPGTRLTVT.

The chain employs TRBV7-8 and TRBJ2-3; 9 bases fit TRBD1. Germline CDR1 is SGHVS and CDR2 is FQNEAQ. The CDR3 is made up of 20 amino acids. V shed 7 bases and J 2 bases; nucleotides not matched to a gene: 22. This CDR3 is CASIPLPKVLRTGATDTQYF. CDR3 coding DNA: TGTGCCAGCATTCCCTTACCAAAGGTCCTTAGGACAGGGGCCACAGATACGCAGTATTTT.

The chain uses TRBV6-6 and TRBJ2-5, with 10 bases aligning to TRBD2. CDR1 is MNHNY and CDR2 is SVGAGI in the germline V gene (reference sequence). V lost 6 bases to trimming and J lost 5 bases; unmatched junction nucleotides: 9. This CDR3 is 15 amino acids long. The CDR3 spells CASSSSGGLVETQYF. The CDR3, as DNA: TGTGCCAGCAGCAGTAGCGGGGGGTTGGTGGAGACCCAGTACTTC.